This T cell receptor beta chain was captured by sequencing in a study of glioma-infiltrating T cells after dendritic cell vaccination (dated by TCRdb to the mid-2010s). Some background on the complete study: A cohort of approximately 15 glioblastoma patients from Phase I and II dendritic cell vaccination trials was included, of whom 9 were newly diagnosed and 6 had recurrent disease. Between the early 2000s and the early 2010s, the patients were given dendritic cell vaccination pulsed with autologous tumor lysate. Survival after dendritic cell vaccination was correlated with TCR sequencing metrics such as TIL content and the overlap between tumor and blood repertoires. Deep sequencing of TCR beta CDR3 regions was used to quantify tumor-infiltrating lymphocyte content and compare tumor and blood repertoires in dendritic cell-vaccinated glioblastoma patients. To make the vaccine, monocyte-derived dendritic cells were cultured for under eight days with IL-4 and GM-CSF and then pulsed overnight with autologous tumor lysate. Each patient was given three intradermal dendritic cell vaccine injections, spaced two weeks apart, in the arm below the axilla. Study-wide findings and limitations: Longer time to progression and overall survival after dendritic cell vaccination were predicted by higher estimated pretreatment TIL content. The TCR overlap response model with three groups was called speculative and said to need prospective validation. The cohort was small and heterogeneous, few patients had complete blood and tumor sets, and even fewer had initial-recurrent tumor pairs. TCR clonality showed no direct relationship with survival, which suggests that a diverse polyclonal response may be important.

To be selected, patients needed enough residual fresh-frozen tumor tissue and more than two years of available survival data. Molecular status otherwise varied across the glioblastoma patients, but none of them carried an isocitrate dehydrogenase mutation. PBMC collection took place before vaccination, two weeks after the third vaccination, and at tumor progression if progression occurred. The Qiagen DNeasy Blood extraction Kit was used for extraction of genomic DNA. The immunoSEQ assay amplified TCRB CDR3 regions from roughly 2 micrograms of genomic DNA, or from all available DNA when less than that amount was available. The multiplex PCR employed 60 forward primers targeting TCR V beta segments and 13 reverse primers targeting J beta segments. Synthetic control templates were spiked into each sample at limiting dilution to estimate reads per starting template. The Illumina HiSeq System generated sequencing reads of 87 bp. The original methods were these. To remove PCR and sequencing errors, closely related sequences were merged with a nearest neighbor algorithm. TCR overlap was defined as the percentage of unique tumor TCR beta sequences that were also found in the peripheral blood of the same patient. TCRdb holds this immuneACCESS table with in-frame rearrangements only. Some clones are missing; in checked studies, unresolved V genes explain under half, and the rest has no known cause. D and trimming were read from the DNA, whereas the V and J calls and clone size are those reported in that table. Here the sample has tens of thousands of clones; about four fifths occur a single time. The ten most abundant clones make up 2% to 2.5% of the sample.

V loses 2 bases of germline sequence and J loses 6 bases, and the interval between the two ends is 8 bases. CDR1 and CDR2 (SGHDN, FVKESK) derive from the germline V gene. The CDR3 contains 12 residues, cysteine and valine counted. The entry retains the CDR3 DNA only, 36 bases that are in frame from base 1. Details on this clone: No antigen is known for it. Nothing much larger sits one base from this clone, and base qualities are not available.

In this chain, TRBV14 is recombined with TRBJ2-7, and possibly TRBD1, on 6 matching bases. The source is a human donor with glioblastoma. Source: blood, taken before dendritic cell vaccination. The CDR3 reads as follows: CASSQTGIEQYV. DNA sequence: TGTGCCAGCAGCCAAACAGGGATCGAGCAGTACGTC.